The 21 T cell receptor beta chains given below trace back to one sample, sequenced in a study of blood T cell repertoires in COVID-19 (dated by TCRdb to 2020 to 2022). To prepare the library, the immunoSEQ multiplex PCR assay was applied. Imported from immuneACCESS, the table was reduced by TCRdb to in-frame sequences with V and J called. These copies leave out some clones; in studies compared against another copy, an unresolved V gene accounts for under half, and the cause of the remainder is not known. Recorded for this sample are under 200,000 clones; around 74% of them occurred a single time. The ten largest clones capture roughly 3.5% of the sample. The sample comprised peripheral blood. These receptors all come from a woman older than 75 with acute or convalescent COVID-19.

The V call is TRBV5-1, the J call TRBJ2-5, with D unresolved. V lost 7 bases and J 5 bases, leaving 15 bases between the germline ends. CDR1 is SGHRS, CDR2 YFSETQ, per germline. CDR3 length equals 13 residues. The CDR3 DNA reads TGCGCCAGCGGCTCCCACAGAGTGGAGACCCAGTACTTC. Protein sequence: CASGSHRVETQYF.

The chain is built from TRBV3-1 (or the pseudogene TRBV3-2) and TRBJ1-6; 10 bases are a match to TRBD1. Germline CDR1 reads LGHDT; CDR2 reads YNNKEL (reference sequence). With V trimmed by 4 bases and J by 9 bases, 6 bases remained unmatched. This CDR3 has 15 amino acids. The CDR3 sequence: CASSLDGQGVSPLHF. CDR3 nucleotide sequence: TGTGCCAGCAGCCTAGATGGACAGGGGGTTTCACCCCTCCACTTT.

The chain combines TRBV3-1 (or the pseudogene TRBV3-2) with TRBJ1-6; no definite D call. Germline CDR1 is LGHDT and CDR2 is YNNKEL (reference sequence). The V end was cut by 6 bases, the J end by 7 bases, with 13 bases between. CDR3 size: 14 residues. This CDR3 is CASSAMEGNSPLHF. CDR3 DNA sequence: TGTGCCAGCAGTGCAATGGAGGGAAATTCACCCCTCCACTTT.

J is TRBJ1-2 and V is TRBV7-6; no reliable D call. This CDR3 contains 13 residues. CDR1 and CDR2 from the germline V gene are SGHVS and FNYEAQ. V lost 0 bases and J lost 8, with 10 bases in between. The CDR3 here is CASSLAVGAGYTF. For the CDR3, the DNA is TGTGCCAGCAGCTTAGCGGTTGGAGCAGGCTACACCTTC.

The V call is TRBV19, the J call TRBJ2-2, with 9 bases fitting TRBD2. The J segment lost 5 bases and the V segment lost 7 bases, leaving 11 bases of the junction unmatched. The CDR3 has 16 residues. Germline assignment: CDR1 LNHDA and CDR2 SQIVND (reference sequence). The CDR3 protein is CASKPRSGGWTGELFF. CDR3 nucleotides: TGTGCCAGTAAACCCAGGAGCGGGGGGTGGACCGGGGAGCTGTTTTTT.

The chain couples TRBV7-7 to TRBJ2-3, with TRBD2 matching over 8 bases. Germline CDR1 and CDR2: SSHAT and FNYEAQ (reference sequence). Losses at the gene ends were 2 bases for V and 6 bases for J; bases not matched to a gene: 10. This CDR3 has 16 amino acids. CDR3 loop: CASSLSPSGRADTQYF. DNA of the CDR3: TGTGCCAGCAGCTTATCCCCTAGCGGGCGGGCGGATACGCAGTATTTT.

This clone showed up just once. The CDR3 protein is CASSQDYSTGELFF. CDR3 coding DNA: TGTGCCAGCAGTCAGGACTACTCTACCGGGGAGCTGTTTTTT. V gene TRBV6-4 combines with J gene TRBJ2-2, with D possibly TRBD2 on 6 matching bases. V lost 5 bases and J lost 5, with 12 bases in between. The CDR3 covers 14 residues. Germline V gene lookup returns CDR1 MRHNA and CDR2 SNTAGT.

The rearrangement joins TRBV30 to TRBJ2-3, with D perhaps matching TRBD2 (6 bases). Germline V gives CDR1 GTSNPN, CDR2 SVGIG (reference sequence). CDR3 length equals 16 residues. Trimming cost V 4 bases and J 2 bases, with 19 bases left between them. CDR3 amino acids: CAWKRMWKRATDTQYF. The CDR3 nucleotides are TGTGCCTGGAAAAGAATGTGGAAGCGGGCCACAGATACGCAGTATTTT.

CDR3 sequence: CASRKDRVNTEAFF. As DNA, the CDR3 is TGTGCCAGCAGAAAGGACAGGGTGAACACTGAAGCTTTCTTT. The chain uses TRBV2 and TRBJ1-1, with 8 bases matching TRBD1. Per the germline V gene, CDR1 is SNHLY and CDR2 is FYNNEI. The CDR3 has 14 amino acids. J was trimmed by 0 bases and V by 6 bases; bases with no gene match: 3.

The rearrangement links TRBV3-1 (or the pseudogene TRBV3-2) to TRBJ2-5; D is possibly TRBD2 (5 bases). The CDR3 covers 14 residues. The germline V and J ends were trimmed by 2 bases and 0 bases, with 7 bases remaining between them. Germline CDR1 is LGHDT and CDR2 is YNNKEL (reference sequence). The CDR3 sequence: CASSQRTDQETQYF. CDR3 DNA: TGTGCCAGCAGCCAAAGGACTGACCAAGAGACCCAGTACTTC.

The table lists this clone with a count of one. The chain employs TRBV2 and TRBJ2-1; 9 bases are a match to TRBD2. Trimming removed 7 bases from V and 0 bases from J; junction bases left unmatched: 1. This CDR3 contains 14 residues. Germline CDR1 reads SNHLY; CDR2 reads FYNNEI. This CDR3 is CASISGSSYNEQFF. The CDR3 DNA is TGTGCCAGCATTAGCGGGAGCTCCTACAATGAGCAGTTCTTC.

The rearrangement joins TRBV30 to TRBJ1-3; D possibly corresponds to TRBD1 (5 bases). Germline V gives CDR1 GTSNPN, CDR2 SVGIG (reference sequence). This CDR3 region has 15 residues. Trimming left V 0 bases short and J 3 bases short, with 12 bases between. CDR3 in DNA: TGTGCCTGGAGTGTTATGGGGGGAATTGGAAACACCATATATTTT. It encodes CAWSVMGGIGNTIYF.

The V gene is TRBV6-5, the J gene TRBJ1-2; D may be TRBD1 (6 bases). The V and J ends lost 8 bases and 5 bases respectively, with 15 bases between them. The CDR3 runs to 13 residues. Germline V CDR1 and CDR2: MNHEY, SVGAGI. CDR3 sequence reads: CASGGGPWYGYTF. The CDR3 region has the DNA TGTGCCAGCGGCGGGGGCCCCTGGTATGGCTACACCTTC.

The chain uses TRBV9 and TRBJ1-3, with unresolved D. Per germline, CDR1 SGDLS and CDR2 YYNGEE. V was trimmed by 3 bases and J by 2 bases, leaving 12 bases between them. The CDR3 contains 15 residues. The CDR3 sequence: CASSEWGGPGNTIYF. CDR3 DNA sequence: TGTGCCAGCAGCGAATGGGGAGGGCCTGGAAACACCATATATTTT.

The chain has TRBV11-2 and TRBJ1-3; D unclear. This CDR3 contains 13 residues. V was shortened by 0 bases and J by 4 bases, with 4 bases between the two germline ends. Germline CDR1 SGHAT, CDR2 FQNNGV. The CDR3 loop is CASSLDRGNTIYF. In nucleotides, the CDR3 is TGTGCCAGCAGCTTAGACAGGGGAAACACCATATATTTT.

The V call is TRBV3-1 (or the pseudogene TRBV3-2), the J call TRBJ2-1; 9 nucleotides line up with TRBD1. J lost 7 bases, V lost 4 bases, and 8 bases had no gene match. The CDR3 totals 15 residues. Germline-derived CDR1 and CDR2 are LGHDT and YNNKEL (reference sequence). CDR3 in DNA: TGTGCCAGCAGCCCACAGGGGGCAACGCTTAATGAGCAGTTCTTC. The encoded protein is CASSPQGATLNEQFF.

The V and J genes are TRBV30 and TRBJ1-1; D unresolved. Germline V CDR1 and CDR2: GTSNPN, SVGIG (reference sequence). The V gene lost 4 bases and the J gene lost 0 bases, with 15 bases spanning the gap. The CDR3 has 15 amino acids. The CDR3 sequence: CAWTPRAGLNTEAFF. CDR3 DNA sequence: TGTGCCTGGACACCGAGGGCCGGGTTGAACACTGAAGCTTTCTTT.

This chain joins TRBV7-8 and TRBJ2-4, with D unclear. Trimming stripped 4 bases from V and 1 base from J, with 8 bases between. CDR1 and CDR2 (germline): SGHVS, FQNEAQ. The CDR3 loop spans 14 amino acids. The CDR3 here is CASSSTSAKNIQYF. The CDR3 DNA sequence: TGTGCCAGCAGCTCGACATCGGCCAAAAACATTCAGTACTTC. Looking up the rest from reference TRBV7-8 and TRBJ2-4 gives the full variable domain: GAGVSQSPRYKVAKRGQDVALRCDPISGHVSLFWYQQALGQGPEFLTYFQNEAQLDKSGLPSDRFFAERPEGSVSTLKIQRTQQEDSAVYLCASSSTSAKNIQYFGAGTRLSVL.

The chain uses TRBV7-2 and TRBJ1-4; D is uncertain. CDR3 length: 14 residues. Germline V gives CDR1 SGHTA, CDR2 FQGNSA. V was pared by 6 bases and J by 3 bases, with 11 bases between. DNA for the CDR3: TGTGCCAGCAGACGGGGATCTGCTAATGAAAAACTGTTTTTT. Translation: CASRRGSANEKLFF.

V is TRBV2 and J is TRBJ1-4, with D possibly being TRBD1 (6 bases). The CDR3 runs to 14 residues. Trimming removed 5 bases from V and 7 bases from J, with 14 bases in between. Germline V lookup: CDR1 SNHLY, CDR2 FYNNEI. In DNA, the CDR3 is TGTGCCAGCAGTTCCGGACAGTTTGGTGAAAAACTGTTTTTT. This encodes CASSSGQFGEKLFF.

The chain combines TRBV30 with TRBJ1-5; D ambiguous. The CDR3 totals 14 residues. The V end was cut by 2 bases, the J end by 4 bases, with 12 bases between. CDR1 is GTSNPN and CDR2 is SVGIG in the germline V gene (reference sequence). CDR3 residues: CAWSIGRDNQPQHF. In nucleotides, the CDR3 is TGTGCCTGGAGTATTGGACGGGATAATCAGCCCCAGCATTTT.